One and the same sample provided the 32 T cell receptor beta chains below, sequenced in a study of blood T cell repertoires in COVID-19. Using immunoSEQ multiplex PCR, the repertoire was profiled, and TCRdb retains in-frame clones only, with some absent. The sample contains 45,000 to 55,000 clones, around 83% of which appear only once. Input material: peripheral blood. The receptors originated from a human donor in a cohort sampled during active COVID-19.

This chain joins TRBV18 and TRBJ1-6; weak D call: TRBD1 (5 bases). Germline loops: CDR1 KGHSH, CDR2 LQKENI. The length of the CDR3 is 15 residues. V lost 2 bases and J 12 bases, leaving 17 bases between the germline ends. The DNA of the CDR3 is TGTGCCAGCTCACCAAAGGGGCAGCCTCAGGGACCCCTCCACTTT. Its translation: CASSPKGQPQGPLHF.

V and J are TRBV11-1 and TRBJ2-2, with a possible D match to TRBD2 (7 bases). V lost 7 bases and J 2 bases, leaving 14 bases between the germline ends. The CDR3 sequence is 15 residues long. The germline CDR1 and CDR2 sequences are SGHAT and FQDESV (reference sequence). Here the CDR3 DNA reads TGTGCCAGCAAACTCGGGGGGCCTAACACCGGGGAGCTGTTTTTT. This translates into CASKLGGPNTGELFF.

The chain is built from TRBV24-1 and TRBJ1-2; 7 positions agree with TRBD1. CDR3 length equals 14 residues. Germline V gene sequence: CDR1 KGHDR, CDR2 SFDVKD. The junction had 8 bases not matched to a gene; V was cut back by 9 bases and J by 2 bases. The CDR3 DNA reads TGTGCCACCTCGGCAAGGGGACAGAACTATGGCTACACCTTC. Its protein product is CATSARGQNYGYTF.

The genes are TRBV5-1 and TRBJ2-7; 7 bases agree with TRBD1. The V gene end was trimmed by 6 bases and the J gene end by 6 bases; junction bases not matched to a gene: 24. CDR1 and CDR2 from the germline V gene are SGHRS and YFSETQ. This CDR3 spans 18 amino acids. The chain's CDR3 is CASTQSPSSGQAFGEQYF. The CDR3 region has the DNA TGCGCCAGCACTCAAAGCCCCTCATCTGGACAGGCATTCGGCGAGCAGTACTTC.

The rearrangement joins TRBV30 to TRBJ1-2; D remains ambiguous. This CDR3 spans 13 amino acids. Deletions cut 0 bases from V and 3 bases from J, with 8 bases between. Per the germline V gene, CDR1 is GTSNPN and CDR2 is SVGIG (reference sequence). CDR3 in DNA: TGTGCCTGGAGTGTCGCGGTGGACTATGGCTACACCTTC. It specifies CAWSVAVDYGYTF.

This rearrangement joins TRBV6-5 to TRBJ2-3; D is ambiguous. This CDR3 spans 16 amino acids. Germline V gene data show CDR1 as MNHEY and CDR2 as SVGAGI. Trimming removed 1 base from V and 3 bases from J, with 14 bases in between. This chain's CDR3 is CASSYFLDSVTDTQYF. The CDR3 DNA is TGTGCCAGCAGTTACTTTCTAGATTCTGTTACAGATACGCAGTATTTT.

The CDR3, as DNA: TGCGCCAGCAGCCAAGGGGGACTGAAGAATCAGCCCCAGCATTTT. Protein product: CASSQGGLKNQPQHF. The chain combines TRBV4-1 with TRBJ1-5; possible D gene TRBD1, 5 bases. The CDR3 is 15 amino acids. CDR1 is MGHRA, CDR2 YSYEKL, per germline. V lost 1 base and J lost 4, with 11 bases in between.

The rearrangement uses TRBV19 and TRBJ2-2; a possible D gene is TRBD1 (6 bases). The V end lost 11 bases, the J end lost 5 bases, and 15 bases lay between the germline ends. This CDR3 is 13 amino acids long. Germline V gene sequence: CDR1 LNHDA, CDR2 SQIVND (reference sequence). In nucleotides, the CDR3 is TGTGCCGGACTGGACAGCGGAACCGGGGAGCTGTTTTTT. This sequence encodes CAGLDSGTGELFF.

The rearrangement uses TRBV2 and TRBJ1-1, with D tentatively TRBD1 (5 bases). Germline values: CDR1 SNHLY, CDR2 FYNNEI. The CDR3 totals 12 residues. V was shortened by 1 base and J by 10 bases, with 10 bases between the two germline ends. CDR3 DNA: TGTGCCAGCAGTGAAGGGGGCGTTGGAGCTTTCTTT. Residues: CASSEGGVGAFF.

This clone has a single count. The chain joins TRBV6-5 to TRBJ2-6; D call uncertain. Trimming cost V 8 bases and J 2 bases, with 13 bases left between them. CDR3 length: 15 residues. The germline CDR1 and CDR2 sequences are MNHEY and SVGAGI. This CDR3 is CASFNRRTGANVLTF. CDR3 DNA: TGTGCCAGCTTTAATAGGAGAACTGGGGCCAACGTCCTGACTTTC.

This clone was seen only a few times. The chain recombines TRBV10-3 with TRBJ1-6; D possibly corresponds to TRBD1 (6 bases). CDR3 size: 14 residues. V was shortened by 9 bases and J by 4 bases, with 13 bases between the two germline ends. Germline-derived CDR1 and CDR2 are ENHRY and SYGVKD. In nucleotides, the CDR3 is TGTGCCATTTCCCAAACAGGGTATAATTCACCCCTCCACTTT. Translated, it gives CAISQTGYNSPLHF.

The V and J genes are TRBV5-6 and TRBJ1-6; 7 bases align to TRBD1. Germline values: CDR1 SGHDT, CDR2 YYEEEE. J lost 0 bases, V lost 3 bases, and 6 bases had no gene match. The CDR3 loop spans 17 amino acids. The CDR3 is CASSWGQSSSYNSPLHF. The CDR3, as DNA: TGTGCCAGCAGCTGGGGACAGTCCAGCTCCTATAATTCACCCCTCCACTTT.

This chain joins TRBV10-2 and TRBJ1-6, with TRBD1 as a possible D gene (6 bases). Looked up from germline, CDR1 is WSHSY and CDR2 is SAAADI. The ends were cut back, 7 bases at V and 10 bases at J, with 17 bases in the middle. The CDR3 is 14 amino acids. DNA for the CDR3: TGCGCCAGCACGGCACAGGGCGGACACTCACCCCTCCACTTT. Encoded protein: CASTAQGGHSPLHF.

Here the CDR3 reads CASSPPGKATEAFF. CDR3 bases: TGTGCCAGCAGCCCTCCAGGGAAGGCCACTGAAGCTTTCTTT. V usage is TRBV3-1 (or the pseudogene TRBV3-2) and J usage is TRBJ1-1; TRBD1 is a possible D gene (5 bases). In germline, CDR1 is LGHDT, CDR2 YNNKEL (reference sequence). V lost 4 bases and J 4 bases, leaving 13 bases between the germline ends. CDR3 length equals 14 residues.

The chain joins TRBV7-2 to TRBJ2-1; tentative D call: TRBD2 (6 bases). The V and J ends lost 2 bases and 7 bases respectively, with 9 bases between them. Germline V lookup: CDR1 SGHTA, CDR2 FQGNSA. The CDR3 is made up of 13 amino acids. The CDR3 region is CASSLLGRNEQFF. The CDR3 DNA reads as TGTGCCAGCAGCTTATTGGGGAGGAATGAGCAGTTCTTC.

The rearrangement links TRBV7-8 to TRBJ2-7, with D uncertain. The CDR3 spans 14 residues. In germline, CDR1 is SGHVS, CDR2 FQNEAQ. Trimming took 5 bases from V and 0 from J, leaving 11 bases between them. CDR3 coding DNA: TGTGCCAGCAGCCTCCGACACCTCTCCTACGAGCAGTACTTC. Translation: CASSLRHLSYEQYF.

The chain combines TRBV6-1 with TRBJ1-1; D might be TRBD1 (6 bases). This CDR3 contains 14 residues. Between the trimmed V and J ends, which lost 2 bases and 2 bases, there was a span of 9 bases. CDR1 is MNHNS, CDR2 SASEGT, per germline. CDR3 amino acids: CASSEWGPNTEAFF. CDR3 coding DNA: TGTGCCAGCAGTGAATGGGGGCCAAACACTGAAGCTTTCTTT.

The chain employs TRBV24-1 and TRBJ1-5; the D gene is possibly TRBD1 (6 bases). There are 15 residues in the CDR3. V lost 6 bases, J lost 7 bases, and 18 bases lay in between. CDR1 is KGHDR and CDR2 is SFDVKD in the germline V gene. The CDR3 DNA reads as TGTGCCACCAGTCTGGGACACCCCAATAACCAGCCCCAGCATTTT. Protein: CATSLGHPNNQPQHF.

The J gene is TRBJ1-2, the V gene TRBV10-2, with D possibly matching TRBD1 (6 bases). CDR1 is WSHSY and CDR2 is SAAADI in the germline V gene. The CDR3 sequence is 14 residues long. V was trimmed by 1 base and J by 4 bases, leaving 10 bases between them. The CDR3 DNA is TGCGCCAGCAGTGAGTGGGGGCAAGTCTATGGCTACACCTTC. Amino acid sequence: CASSEWGQVYGYTF.

The chain employs TRBV19 and TRBJ1-2; a weak D match, TRBD1 (6 bases). This CDR3 has 16 residues. Germline lookup yields CDR1 LNHDA and CDR2 SQIVND (reference sequence). Trimming removed 4 bases from V and 4 bases from J, with 19 bases in between. CDR3 bases: TGTGCCAGTAGTACGACCCTTCCGGGACACTCCTATGGCTACACCTTC. This encodes CASSTTLPGHSYGYTF.

V gene TRBV5-6 combines with J gene TRBJ2-7; a weak D match, TRBD1 (5 bases). The CDR3 sequence is 15 residues long. Germline V gene sequence: CDR1 SGHDT, CDR2 YYEEEE. Trimming left V 4 bases short and J 2 bases short, with 16 bases between. The DNA of the CDR3 is TGTGCCAGCAGCCAACCCTGGGGCCAAACCTACGAGCAGTACTTC. This codes for CASSQPWGQTYEQYF.

The chain is built from TRBV5-6 and TRBJ1-1; 7 nucleotides agree with TRBD1. The CDR3 totals 14 residues. CDR1 is SGHDT and CDR2 is YYEEEE in the germline V gene. Unmatched junction bases numbered 0, after V lost 0 bases and J lost 1 base. For the CDR3, the DNA is TGTGCCAGCAGCTTGGAGGGGGCGAACACTGAAGCTTTCTTT. Translation gives CASSLEGANTEAFF.

CDR3 loop: CASSVREARGNTIYF. Here the CDR3 DNA reads TGTGCCAGCAGCGTTAGGGAGGCGCGGGGAAACACCATATATTTT. This chain connects TRBV7-8 to TRBJ1-3; D is ambiguous. Germline CDR1 SGHVS, CDR2 FQNEAQ. The ends were cut back, 5 bases at V and 4 bases at J, with 15 bases in the middle. The CDR3 sequence is 15 residues long.

The chain combines TRBV6-5 with TRBJ2-7; 9 bases match TRBD2. CDR3 length equals 15 residues. From germline, CDR1 is MNHEY and CDR2 SVGAGI. The trim removed 6 bases at V and 4 bases at J, leaving 10 bases unmatched. The CDR3 loop is CASSAISLAGYEQYF. CDR3 DNA: TGTGCCAGCAGCGCGATATCACTAGCGGGTTACGAGCAGTACTTC.

The rearrangement links TRBV28 to TRBJ2-7; no reliable D call. The germline CDR1 and CDR2 sequences are MDHEN and SYDVKM. Trimming left V 3 bases short and J 4 bases short, with 13 bases between. The CDR3 has 14 residues. CDR3 bases: TGTGCCAGCAGTTTGGTAGTCCGATTTTACGAGCAGTACTTC. Residues: CASSLVVRFYEQYF.

The genes are TRBV2 and TRBJ2-1; D is unresolved. CDR1 and CDR2 (germline): SNHLY, FYNNEI. V was cut by 2 bases and J by 5 bases, with 10 bases left in between. This CDR3 is 14 amino acids long. CDR3 sequence reads: CASSEPPRDNEQFF. The CDR3 DNA is TGTGCCAGCAGTGAACCCCCCCGGGACAATGAGCAGTTCTTC.

This chain uses TRBV5-4 with TRBJ1-2; TRBD1 matches 7 bases. V lost 3 bases and J lost 7; bases outside the gene matches: 9. Germline V gives CDR1 SGHNT, CDR2 YYREEE (reference sequence). The CDR3 is 14 amino acids. CDR3 coding DNA: TGTGCCAGCAGCTCAGACAGGGTTTCTTTTGGCTACACCTTC. This translates into CASSSDRVSFGYTF.

The chain recombines TRBV5-6 with TRBJ2-7; TRBD2 aligns across 8 bases. CDR3 length: 14 residues. V dropped 0 bases and J dropped 4; count of bases not matched to a gene: 3. CDR1 SGHDT and CDR2 YYEEEE come from the germline V gene. CDR3 protein: CASSLVSGGYEQYF. For the CDR3, the DNA is TGTGCCAGCAGCTTGGTAAGCGGGGGTTACGAGCAGTACTTC.

Only a few counts were recorded for this clone. The CDR3 loop is CASSQLAGGLNEQFF. The CDR3 nucleotides are TGCGCCAGCAGCCAACTAGCGGGGGGGCTCAATGAGCAGTTCTTC. The rearrangement uses TRBV4-1 and TRBJ2-1; TRBD2 matches at 12 bases. V was pared by 2 bases and J by 6 bases, with 2 bases of the junction left unmatched. CDR3 length: 15 residues. Germline CDR1 and CDR2: MGHRA and YSYEKL.

The rearrangement uses TRBV6-5 and TRBJ2-7, with D possibly TRBD1 on 6 matching bases. The germline V and J ends were trimmed by 6 bases and 8 bases, with 23 bases remaining between them. Germline V CDR1 and CDR2: MNHEY, SVGAGI. The CDR3 is 15 amino acids. The CDR3 sequence: CASRTPQGSLVKQYF. CDR3 DNA sequence: TGTGCCAGCAGAACCCCACAGGGCTCTTTGGTTAAGCAGTACTTC.

The gene calls are TRBV25-1 and TRBJ2-2; 8 nucleotides match TRBD2. The germline V gene encodes CDR1 MGHDK and CDR2 SYGVNS. Unmatched junction bases numbered 10, after V lost 3 bases and J lost 4 bases. The CDR3 covers 17 residues. The chain's CDR3 is CASSEFGARGGTGELFF. CDR3 DNA sequence: TGTGCCAGCAGTGAGTTTGGGGCCCGGGGGGGCACCGGGGAGCTGTTTTTT.

Regarding this clone: This likely comes from a read error, as the CDR3 has no conserved phenylalanine or tryptophan at its end. It is unclear where the CDR3 begins or ends on the DNA, so no DNA is shown, and the CDR3 is as TCRdb lists it. The CDR3 spells CASSQDPWRGRE. The V and J genes are TRBV3-1 (or the pseudogene TRBV3-2) and TRBJ1-6. The CDR3 region is 12 residues in length, termini included. The germline CDR1 and CDR2 sequences are LGHDT and YNNKEL (reference sequence).